This TCR beta chain was recorded in a study of cytomegalovirus exposure and HLA in healthy donors. Study observations and caveats: Segments of the TCR beta V type were, in most cases, productive about 87% or about 30% of the time in an earlier analysis.

The primer mix had 60 Vbeta and 13 Jbeta primers. This table comes from immunoSEQ multiplex PCR, and its TCRdb copy is limited to in-frame clones, with some not included. The sample records roughly 170,000 clones, roughly four fifths being singletons. The CDR3 is 15 amino acids. V dropped 0 bases and J dropped 7 bases, with 10 bases sitting between them. Germline CDR1 and CDR2: SGHDN and FVKESK. This clone was counted between two and nine times. The antigen remains unidentified. The origin of this receptor is a female donor in good health and CMV-seronegative. The sample comprised PBMCs. The rearrangement joins TRBV14 to TRBJ1-6, with D perhaps matching TRBD1 (6 bases). The chain's CDR3 is CASSQDPGANSPLHF. CDR3 DNA: TGTGCCAGCAGCCAAGATCCAGGGGCGAATTCACCCCTCCACTTT.